These 9 T cell receptor beta chains share one sample of origin, sequenced in a study of shared clonotypes between healthy human individuals. This table comes from immunoSEQ multiplex PCR, and its TCRdb copy is limited to in-frame clones, with some not included. The sample has some 1.5 million clones; over 95% are singletons. Sequencing used naive CD4+ T cells sorted from blood. Stated subset: CD45RA+ positively selected. Receptors were obtained from a man between 25 and 39 years old in good health.

The chain joins TRBV5-1 to TRBJ2-3; D uncertain. This CDR3 has 15 residues. Germline assignment: CDR1 SGHRS and CDR2 YFSETQ. With 5 bases removed from V and 1 base from J, the gap between germline ends came to 14 bases. The CDR3 sequence: CASSPTPWGTDTQYF. In nucleotides, the CDR3 is TGCGCCAGCAGTCCGACACCTTGGGGCACAGATACGCAGTATTTT.

The chain recombines TRBV6-1 with TRBJ1-5; 7 nucleotides agree with TRBD1. This CDR3 is built from 14 residues. CDR1 MNHNS and CDR2 SASEGT come from the germline V gene. V lost 6 bases, J lost 5 bases, and 7 bases stayed unmatched. The CDR3 reads CASSLSGGDQPQHF. The CDR3 region has the DNA TGTGCCAGCAGCCTGTCAGGGGGGGATCAGCCCCAGCATTTT.

V usage is TRBV27 and J usage is TRBJ2-7; D gene unclear. The CDR3 totals 14 residues. The germline V gene has CDR1 MNHEY and CDR2 SMNVEV (reference sequence). With 5 bases removed from V and 3 bases from J, the gap between germline ends came to 14 bases. CDR3 DNA sequence: TGTGCCAGCAGTCCCGGAGTTCGTATCTACGAGCAGTACTTC. Translated: CASSPGVRIYEQYF.

This clone was recorded only once. The chain has TRBV5-1 and TRBJ1-4; the D is unclear. Trimming took 0 bases from V and 0 from J, leaving 6 bases between them. The CDR3 has 15 residues. From germline, CDR1 is SGHRS and CDR2 YFSETQ. The CDR3 region is CASSLEDATNEKLFF. CDR3 nucleotides: TGCGCCAGCAGCTTGGAGGACGCAACTAATGAAAAACTGTTTTTT.

The chain uses TRBV6-5 and TRBJ2-7; D may be TRBD2 (6 bases). CDR3 length equals 15 residues. Germline V gene sequence: CDR1 MNHEY, CDR2 SVGAGI. Trimming removed 8 bases at V and 0 bases at J, with 17 bases between. The DNA of the CDR3 is TGTGCCAGCTCCCGCGGGGACGCATACTCCTACGAGCAGTACTTC. Protein product: CASSRGDAYSYEQYF.

The chain links TRBV27 to TRBJ1-2; 10 nucleotides align to TRBD1. Trimming at V came to 2 bases and at J to 4 bases, leaving 4 bases not matched to a gene. The CDR3 runs 15 residues. Germline V gene lookup returns CDR1 MNHEY and CDR2 SMNVEV (reference sequence). The DNA of the CDR3 is TGTGCCAGCAGTTTAGTCCGGACAGGGGGCTATGGCTACACCTTC. This sequence encodes CASSLVRTGGYGYTF.

V and J are TRBV5-1 and TRBJ1-1; 7 nucleotides match TRBD1. V shed 0 bases and J 5 bases; nucleotides not matched to a gene: 7. The germline gives CDR1 SGHRS, CDR2 YFSETQ. This CDR3 contains 15 residues. In DNA form, the CDR3 reads TGCGCCAGCAGCTTGGTAGGCAGGGGGTCTACTGAAGCTTTCTTT. This encodes CASSLVGRGSTEAFF.

The V call is TRBV2, the J call TRBJ2-1; no clear D gene. CDR3 length: 11 residues. The germline V gene has CDR1 SNHLY and CDR2 FYNNEI. V was clipped by 4 bases and J by 7 bases, with 5 bases between them. The CDR3 is CASSGRNEQFF. Written as DNA, the CDR3 is TGTGCCAGCAGTGGTCGGAATGAGCAGTTCTTC.

The rearrangement links TRBV28 to TRBJ1-5; possible D gene TRBD1, 6 bases. This CDR3 has 14 residues. Germline V CDR1 and CDR2: MDHEN, SYDVKM. V was pared by 1 base and J by 3 bases, with 7 bases between. CDR3 protein: CASSLYRANQPQHF. In nucleotides, the CDR3 is TGTGCCAGCAGTTTATACAGGGCCAATCAGCCCCAGCATTTT.